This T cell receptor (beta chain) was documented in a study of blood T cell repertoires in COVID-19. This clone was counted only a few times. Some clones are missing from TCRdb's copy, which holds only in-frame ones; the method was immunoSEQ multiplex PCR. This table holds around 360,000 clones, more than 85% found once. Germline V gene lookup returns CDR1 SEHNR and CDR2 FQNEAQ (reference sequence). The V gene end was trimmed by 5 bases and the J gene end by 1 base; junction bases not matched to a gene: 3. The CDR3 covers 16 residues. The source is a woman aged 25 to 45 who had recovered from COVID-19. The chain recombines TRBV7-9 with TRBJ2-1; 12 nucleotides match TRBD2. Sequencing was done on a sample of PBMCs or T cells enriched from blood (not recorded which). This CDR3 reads CASSRLAGESYNEQFF. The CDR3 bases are TGTGCCAGCAGCAGACTAGCGGGAGAGTCCTACAATGAGCAGTTCTTC.